The 13 T cell receptor beta chains below all came from one sample that was sequenced in a study of cytomegalovirus exposure and HLA in healthy donors (dated by TCRdb to about 2017). Library method: the immunoSEQ multiplex PCR assay. For the multiplex PCR, a mixture combining 60 forward primers for TCR Vbeta segments and 13 reverse primers for TCR Jbeta segments was used. TCRdb provides this immuneACCESS table in a form limited to in-frame rearrangements. Some clones are lacking; in checked studies, under half of them reflect an unresolved V gene, and why the rest are absent is not known. This sample lists about 140,000 clones; 70% to 80% were detected once. The ten top clones hold approximately 3% of the sample. Sample: PBMCs. The receptors shown here come from a female donor in good health and CMV-seronegative.

The chain is built from TRBV13 and TRBJ2-1, with TRBD2 as a possible D gene (6 bases). This CDR3 contains 16 residues. V was pared by 5 bases and J by 6 bases, with 20 bases between. Per germline, CDR1 PRHDT and CDR2 FYEKMQ (reference sequence). The DNA for the CDR3 is TGTGCCAGCAGCGAAGATGGGACTGCCGACATCAATGAGCAGTTCTTC. Protein: CASSEDGTADINEQFF.

Only one count was recorded for this clone. The chain links TRBV7-6 to TRBJ1-5; maybe TRBD1 (5 bases). CDR3 length equals 14 residues. The V and J ends lost 4 bases and 6 bases respectively, with 13 bases between them. The germline CDR1 and CDR2 sequences are SGHVS and FNYEAQ. The CDR3 bases are TGTGCCAGCAGCTCCCAGGGAAATCTTCAGCCCCAGCATTTT. Translating it yields CASSSQGNLQPQHF.

The chain uses TRBV30 and TRBJ1-6; a possible D gene is TRBD1 (6 bases). CDR3 length: 14 amino acids. The germline CDR1 and CDR2 sequences are GTSNPN and SVGIG (reference sequence). V was shortened by 2 bases and J by 6 bases, with 11 bases between the two germline ends. Written as DNA, the CDR3 is TGTGCCTGGAGTCCCGGACAGCTTAATTCACCCCTCCACTTT. Protein: CAWSPGQLNSPLHF.

The chain is built from TRBV19 and TRBJ2-7; 8 bases are a match to TRBD2. This CDR3 is built from 15 residues. Germline V gene sequence: CDR1 LNHDA, CDR2 SQIVND (reference sequence). V shed 7 bases, J shed 3 bases, and the junction held 11 bases outside the gene matches. The CDR3 reads CASKRLFAGGYEQYF. The CDR3 region has the DNA TGTGCCAGTAAGCGCCTGTTTGCGGGGGGCTACGAGCAGTACTTC.

J is TRBJ2-1 and V is TRBV7-2, with TRBD2 matching 7 bases. The CDR3 length is 14 residues. The V gene's germline CDR1 is SGHTA and CDR2 FQGNSA. V shed 4 bases and J 4 bases; nucleotides not matched to a gene: 4. For the CDR3, the DNA is TGTGCCAGCAGCTACCTAGCGGTTTACAATGAGCAGTTCTTC. Its protein product is CASSYLAVYNEQFF.

A single count supports this clone. The chain uses TRBV27 and TRBJ1-5; 7 bases are shared with TRBD1. V gave up 5 bases and J gave up 1 base; unmatched junction bases: 8. CDR1 is MNHEY, CDR2 SMNVEV, per germline (reference sequence). This CDR3 region has 16 residues. CDR3 DNA sequence: TGTGCCAGCAGTGCCTTTACAGGGGAGAGCAATCAGCCCCAGCATTTT. Translating it yields CASSAFTGESNQPQHF.

Only a few counts were recorded for this clone. This rearrangement joins TRBV12-5 to TRBJ2-5; 8 bases are shared with TRBD1. The DNA matches TRBJ2-7 better at its end, which makes the J call doubtful. Germline CDR1 and CDR2: LGHNT and FRNRAP. The length of the CDR3 is 15 residues. The CDR3 loop reads CASGFVRDRSYEQYF. The CDR3, as DNA: TGTGCTAGTGGTTTTGTCCGGGACAGGAGCTACGAGCAGTACTTC.

This clone occurred once. The chain has TRBV7-9 and TRBJ2-5; 13 bases are a match to TRBD2. V shed 8 bases and J 3 bases; nucleotides not matched to a gene: 9. The germline V gene encodes CDR1 SEHNR and CDR2 FQNEAQ (reference sequence). The CDR3 consists of 16 residues. CDR3 nucleotides: TGTGCCAGCGGAAAGGGGACTAGCGGGATGGAAGAGACCCAGTACTTC. Its protein is CASGKGTSGMEETQYF.

The chain joins TRBV28 to TRBJ1-3; tentative D call: TRBD1 (5 bases). The V end lost 8 bases, the J end lost 0 bases, and 8 bases lay between the germline ends. The CDR3 runs to 13 residues. CDR1 and CDR2 (germline): MDHEN, SYDVKM. CDR3 loop: CASHDSSGNTIYF. The CDR3 nucleotides read TGTGCCAGCCATGACAGCTCTGGAAACACCATATATTTT.

A few counts support this clone. The chain carries TRBV6-1 and TRBJ1-2; no firm D call. The CDR3 is 13 amino acids. Germline V lookup: CDR1 MNHNS, CDR2 SASEGT. The V and J ends lost 6 bases and 5 bases respectively, with 13 bases between them. CDR3 sequence reads: CASSPSRRYGYTF. CDR3 DNA: TGTGCCAGCAGCCCGAGTAGGAGGTATGGCTACACCTTC.

The rearrangement links TRBV7-2 to TRBJ1-4; the D is unclear. The CDR3 has 14 amino acids. Between the trimmed V and J ends, which lost 5 bases and 2 bases, there was a span of 9 bases. Per germline, CDR1 SGHTA and CDR2 FQGNSA. Written as DNA, the CDR3 is TGTGCCAGCAGCCAGAGGGAGACTAATGAAAAACTGTTTTTT. Its translation is CASSQRETNEKLFF.

The chain combines TRBV23-1 with TRBJ1-1; 8 positions agree with TRBD1. TRBV23-1 carries the ORF label, with uncertain function. Trimming at V came to 3 bases and at J to 0 bases, leaving 9 bases not matched to a gene. CDR3 size: 17 residues. The CDR3 nucleotides read TGCGCCAGCAGTCACCCGGACAGGGTGGATATGAACACTGAAGCTTTCTTT. Its protein product is CASSHPDRVDMNTEAFF.

The rearrangement joins TRBV4-3 to TRBJ2-7; TRBD1 might be the D (5 bases). Germline CDR1 and CDR2: LGHNA and YSLEER. V was trimmed by 4 bases and J by 1 base, leaving 8 bases between them. This CDR3 contains 13 residues. As DNA, the CDR3 is TGCGCCAGCAGCCGTACAGGATCCTACGAGCAGTACTTC. It codes for CASSRTGSYEQYF.